This TCR beta chain was sequenced for a study of coeliac disease. In the study overall: Each coeliac patient was active, refractory type I, or diet-controlled. Study results and limitations: Most TRB amino acid sequences occurred in only one sample. Cross-contamination between intraepithelial and lamina propria cells was possible. Lower clonality than controls marked TRB and TRG repertoires from active celiac intraepithelial and lamina propria samples.

Germline V gene data show CDR1 as SGDLS and CDR2 as YYNGEE. The V segment lost 3 bases and the J segment 0 bases; nucleotides outside the gene matches: 4. The CDR3 contains 15 residues. A word on this clone: Its antigen is unidentified. The same CDR3 can be traced to other DNA sequences in this sample.

The protocol was immunoSEQ multiplex PCR, while the TCRdb copy is restricted to in-frame clones and leaves out a portion. The data hold some 3,100 clones, with about two thirds observed a single time. Source material: intraepithelial lymphocytes from the gut. The sequence came from a woman aged 40-49 years. The rearrangement uses TRBV9 and TRBJ2-3; 7 bases line up with TRBD2. The CDR3 DNA reads TGTGCCAGCAGCGATGCTAGCGGAAGCACAGATACGCAGTATTTT. This sequence encodes CASSDASGSTDTQYF.